The 6 T cell receptor beta chains below all came from one sample that was sequenced in a study of T cell responses to AZD1222 COVID-19 vaccine. Method: immunoSEQ multiplex PCR; TCRdb's copy keeps in-frame clones and lacks some. Found here are 120,000 or so clones, around 92% of them singletons; the top ten hold around 0.96%. Sequences were derived from peripheral blood, sampled on day 0 of AZD1222 vaccination. The receptors come from an adult in good health.

The chain carries TRBV9 and TRBJ2-6; weak D call: TRBD1 (5 bases). The CDR3 is made up of 17 amino acids. V was cut by 4 bases and J by 1 base, with 15 bases left in between. Germline V gene data show CDR1 as SGDLS and CDR2 as YYNGEE. The CDR3 DNA sequence: TGTGCCAGCAGCCCCCGGCCAGGGAAGTCTGGGGCCAACGTCCTGACTTTC. Protein product: CASSPRPGKSGANVLTF.

CDR3 sequence reads: CASSSDAGGEQFF. CDR3 DNA: TGTGCCAGCAGTTCGGACGCGGGAGGTGAGCAGTTCTTC. V and J are TRBV7-3 and TRBJ2-1; 8 bases align to TRBD2. CDR1 is SGHTA, CDR2 FQGTGA, per germline. The CDR3 extends over 13 amino acids. J gave up 9 bases and V 6 bases, and 7 bases lay outside the gene matches.

The chain joins TRBV3-1 (or the pseudogene TRBV3-2) to TRBJ2-3, with D unclear. The length of the CDR3 is 15 residues. In germline, CDR1 is LGHDT, CDR2 YNNKEL (reference sequence). The V gene lost 2 bases and the J gene lost 1 base, with 10 bases spanning the gap. The CDR3 coding sequence is TGTGCCAGCAGCCAATGGAGTGGCGGCACAGATACGCAGTATTTT. Protein: CASSQWSGGTDTQYF.

The chain employs TRBV5-1 and TRBJ2-7; TRBD1 aligns across 7 bases. Trimming at V came to 3 bases and at J to 12 bases, leaving 9 bases not matched to a gene. Germline V gene data show CDR1 as SGHRS and CDR2 as YFSETQ. The CDR3 consists of 12 residues. DNA of the CDR3: TGCGCCAGCAGCTCGGATGACAGGGTCTGGTACTTC. Its translation: CASSSDDRVWYF.

This clone was found once. The V gene is TRBV10-3, the J gene TRBJ2-5, with 7 positions matching TRBD1. In germline, CDR1 is ENHRY, CDR2 SYGVKD. Germline trimming cut 8 bases from V and 1 base from J; bases unmatched to any gene: 4. This CDR3 spans 13 amino acids. The CDR3 DNA is TGTGCCATCCGTAGGGACAGCCAAGAGACCCAGTACTTC. Translation: CAIRRDSQETQYF.

V usage is TRBV2 and J usage is TRBJ1-1, with D possibly matching TRBD1 (6 bases). Trimming pared 8 bases from V and 1 base from J, leaving 11 bases between. Germline V gives CDR1 SNHLY, CDR2 FYNNEI. This CDR3 is built from 13 residues. This CDR3 reads CASGQNENTEAFF. CDR3 bases: TGTGCCAGCGGACAGAACGAGAACACTGAAGCTTTCTTT. The full variable domain, rest sourced from reference TRBV2 and TRBJ1-1, is EPEVTQTPSHQVTQMGQEVILRCVPISNHLYFYWYRQILGQKVEFLVSFYNNEISEKSEIFDDQFSVERPDGSNFTLKIRSTKLEDSAMYFCASGQNENTEAFFGQGTRLTVV.